The 23 T cell receptor beta chains below come from one sample, sequenced in a study of T cells in Graves' hyperthyroidism and ophthalmopathy. Regions amplified from RNA transcripts were the TCR beta CDR3 regions. Researchers ran a first-round RT-PCR on the TCR CDR3 using the HTBI primer set. TCRdb reprocessed the multiplex PCR reads with MiXCR, giving one entry per CDR3 protein. This table has about 640,000 distinct CDR3 sequences, less than 25% appearing once. The sample comprised blood. These receptors came from a man in his thirties or forties with Graves' ophthalmopathy.

The chain carries TRBV20-1 and TRBJ2-3; TRBD2 matches at 7 bases. Germline V lookup: CDR1 DFQATT, CDR2 SNEGSKA (reference sequence). The CDR3 has 15 amino acids. The ends lost 1 base at V and 4 bases at J; junction bases unmatched: 8. The DNA of the CDR3 is TGCAGTGCTAGAGTAGGGAGACTAGCCGCAGATACGCAGTATTTT. This gives the protein CSARVGRLAADTQYF.

The table lists this clonotype with many counts. The chain is built from TRBV30 and TRBJ2-5; no reliable D call. Per germline, CDR1 GTSNPN and CDR2 SVGIG (reference sequence). This CDR3 comprises 15 residues. V dropped 0 bases and J dropped 0 bases, with 11 bases sitting between them. CDR3 residues: CAWSVASMYQETQYF. CDR3 sequence (DNA): TGTGCCTGGAGTGTGGCCTCTATGTACCAAGAGACCCAGTACTTC.

CDR3 region: CASSLAGQGDQPQHF. The CDR3 coding sequence is TGTGCCAGCAGTTTAGCAGGGCAGGGGGATCAGCCCCAGCATTTT. The V call is TRBV28, the J call TRBJ1-5; TRBD1 aligns across 7 bases. The CDR3 extends over 15 amino acids. V shed 2 bases and J 5 bases; nucleotides not matched to a gene: 6. CDR1 is MDHEN and CDR2 is SYDVKM in the germline V gene.

CDR3 DNA: TGTGCCAGCTCACCTCAGCGGAGAAGCACAGATACGCAGTATTTT. Protein product: CASSPQRRSTDTQYF. The rearrangement links TRBV18 to TRBJ2-3, with a weak D call TRBD2 (5 bases). The V gene's germline CDR1 is KGHSH and CDR2 LQKENI. The CDR3 totals 15 residues. V lost 3 bases and J 0 bases, leaving 10 bases between the germline ends.

The V and J genes are TRBV3-2 and TRBJ2-2; the tabulated D call, TRBD2, remains unverified against the DNA. TRBV3-2 corresponds to a pseudogene. The length of the CDR3 is 16 residues. Here the CDR3 DNA reads TGTGCCAGCAGCGTTCGGACTAGCGGGTACACCGGGGAGCTGTTTTTT. Its protein product is CASSVRTSGYTGELFF.

This clonotype was seen a handful of times. The J gene is TRBJ1-4, the V gene TRBV5-6; TRBD1 matches at 8 bases. The length of the CDR3 is 13 residues. The germline CDR1 and CDR2 sequences are SGHDT and YYEEEE. V lost 5 bases, J lost 10 bases, and 7 bases stayed unmatched. The DNA for the CDR3 is TGTGCCAGCAGGCGTACAGGGGGAGGAAAACTGTTTTTT. It specifies CASRRTGGGKLFF.

The table lists this clonotype with many counts. The chain is built from TRBV11-2 and TRBJ1-2; a weak D match, TRBD1 (5 bases). This CDR3 comprises 14 residues. The V end lost 5 bases, the J end lost 8 bases, and 18 bases lay between the germline ends. Germline V gene lookup returns CDR1 SGHAT and CDR2 FQNNGV. The CDR3 spells CASSPARGARGYTF. For the CDR3, the DNA is TGTGCCAGCAGCCCTGCCCGCGGGGCAAGAGGCTACACCTTC.

This clonotype was seen a few times. The chain is built from TRBV18 and TRBJ2-3, with TRBD2 identical over 14 bases. Germline-derived CDR1 and CDR2 are KGHSH and LQKENI. This CDR3 comprises 16 residues. V was pared by 6 bases and J by 5 bases, with 7 bases of the junction left unmatched. The CDR3: CASSSGLAGAKDTQYF. CDR3 nucleotides: TGTGCCAGCTCTTCGGGACTAGCGGGAGCGAAAGATACGCAGTATTTT. The full variable domain, rest sourced from reference TRBV18 and TRBJ2-3, is NAGVMQNPRHLVRRRGQEARLRCSPMKGHSHVYWYRQLPEEGLKFMVYLQKENIIDESGMPKERFSAEFPKEGPSILRIQQVVRGDSAAYFCASSSGLAGAKDTQYFGPGTRLTVL.

The V and J genes are TRBV2 and TRBJ1-2; tentatively, D is TRBD1 (5 bases). Trimming cost V 6 bases and J 6 bases, with 14 bases left between them. This CDR3 has 13 residues. Germline V gene data show CDR1 as SNHLY and CDR2 as FYNNEI. The CDR3 nucleotides are TGTGCCAGCAGCCCCCGGGGAGGGGATGGCTACACCTTC. Its translation: CASSPRGGDGYTF.

The chain joins TRBV7-3 to TRBJ2-7, with TRBD1 matching over 7 bases. Per germline, CDR1 SGHTA and CDR2 FQGTGA. This CDR3 spans 13 amino acids. V dropped 5 bases and J dropped 3; count of bases not matched to a gene: 4. CDR3 amino acids: CASSARQGYEQYF. In DNA form, the CDR3 reads TGTGCCAGCAGCGCCCGACAGGGCTACGAGCAGTACTTC.

This clonotype occurred many times. CDR3 residues: CASSPGAGNQPQHF. The CDR3 coding sequence is TGTGCCAGCAGCCCCGGGGCCGGCAATCAGCCCCAGCATTTT. This chain joins TRBV2 and TRBJ1-5, with D tentatively TRBD1 (5 bases). This CDR3 is built from 14 residues. V lost 6 bases, J lost 2 bases, and 11 bases lay in between. Germline CDR1 reads SNHLY; CDR2 reads FYNNEI.

The chain has TRBV7-2 and TRBJ2-3, with 8 bases lining up with TRBD2. CDR1 and CDR2 from the germline V gene are SGHTA and FQGNSA. The ends lost 5 bases at V and 2 bases at J; junction bases unmatched: 9. This CDR3 contains 16 residues. CDR3 sequence (DNA): TGTGCCAGCAGCATAGAAGGGACTAGACTCACAGATACGCAGTATTTT. This gives the protein CASSIEGTRLTDTQYF.

This clonotype has just a few counts. The rearrangement links TRBV18 to TRBJ1-5, with D unclear. Germline V gene data show CDR1 as KGHSH and CDR2 as LQKENI. Trimming cost V 2 bases and J 1 base, with 6 bases left between them. The CDR3 is 14 residues long. The CDR3 reads CASSPGSSNQPQHF. For the CDR3, the DNA is TGTGCCAGCTCACCAGGGTCCAGCAATCAGCCCCAGCATTTT.

The rearrangement links TRBV7-3 to TRBJ2-3; 7 nucleotides agree with TRBD2. This CDR3 comprises 15 residues. V trimming: 5 bases; J trimming: 0 bases; junction bases outside the gene matches: 5. Germline V lookup: CDR1 SGHTA, CDR2 FQGTGA. CDR3 amino acids: CASSMSGTSTDTQYF. Here the CDR3 DNA reads TGTGCCAGCAGCATGAGCGGGACTAGCACAGATACGCAGTATTTT.

This clonotype was seen ten or more times. The chain joins TRBV11-2 to TRBJ2-1; D is undetermined. The V gene lost 5 bases and the J gene lost 7 bases, with 21 bases spanning the gap. CDR3 size: 16 residues. Germline V gene data show CDR1 as SGHAT and CDR2 as FQNNGV. CDR3 sequence (DNA): TGTGCCAGCAGCCCCTCAACATCGGGCATCCATAATGAGCAGTTCTTC. This encodes CASSPSTSGIHNEQFF.

At least ten counts were recorded for this clonotype. This chain uses TRBV30 with TRBJ2-7; TRBD2 matches at 11 bases. J gave up 5 bases and V 7 bases, and 7 bases lay outside the gene matches. The CDR3 covers 13 residues. Germline CDR1 GTSNPN, CDR2 SVGIG (reference sequence). CDR3: CAFTSGSMNEQYF. As DNA, the CDR3 is TGTGCCTTCACTAGCGGGAGTATGAACGAGCAGTACTTC.

The chain links TRBV4-3 to TRBJ2-7, with 10 bases aligning to TRBD2. Germline values: CDR1 LGHNA, CDR2 YSLEER. V lost 2 bases, J lost 0 bases, and 1 base stayed unmatched. The CDR3 spans 15 residues. CDR3 loop: CASSQLAGVSYEQYF. Here the CDR3 DNA reads TGCGCCAGCAGCCAACTAGCGGGAGTCTCCTACGAGCAGTACTTC.

The chain carries TRBV6-2 or TRBV6-3 and TRBJ1-3, with D perhaps matching TRBD1 (5 bases). The ends were cut back, 6 bases at V and 4 bases at J, with 13 bases in the middle. Germline values: CDR1 MNHEY, CDR2 SVGEGT. The CDR3 extends over 14 amino acids. The CDR3 is CASRREGRGNTIYF. The CDR3 nucleotides are TGTGCCAGCAGACGTGAGGGGCGGGGAAACACCATATATTTT.

This clonotype was detected only a few times. The chain combines TRBV11-2 with TRBJ2-5; 8 positions agree with TRBD1. Per the germline V gene, CDR1 is SGHAT and CDR2 is FQNNGV. The CDR3 loop spans 17 amino acids. The ends lost 6 bases at V and 4 bases at J; junction bases unmatched: 16. The CDR3, as DNA: TGTGCCAGCAGGGGGTCCTCAGGGGGCTTTATGGGAGAGACCCAGTACTTC. As protein: CASRGSSGGFMGETQYF.

The gene calls are TRBV6-5 and TRBJ2-7, with D tentatively TRBD1 (5 bases). The V end was cut by 2 bases, the J end by 2 bases, with 13 bases between. This CDR3 has 15 amino acids. Germline lookup yields CDR1 MNHEY and CDR2 SVGAGI. This CDR3 reads CASSYMIQAPYEQYF. The CDR3 nucleotides are TGTGCCAGCAGTTACATGATACAGGCGCCCTACGAGCAGTACTTC.

A few counts support this clonotype. The chain recombines TRBV9 with TRBJ1-4; D is ambiguous. The CDR3 loop spans 14 amino acids. The germline V gene has CDR1 SGDLS and CDR2 YYNGEE. The V and J ends lost 0 bases and 3 bases respectively, with 6 bases between them. DNA of the CDR3: TGTGCCAGCAGCGTAGGAAGTCCTAATGAAAAACTGTTTTTT. The encoded protein is CASSVGSPNEKLFF.

The V gene is TRBV29-1, the J gene TRBJ2-1; the D gene is possibly TRBD2 (6 bases). The ends were cut back, 7 bases at V and 10 bases at J, with 17 bases in the middle. Germline-derived CDR1 and CDR2 are SQVTM and ANQGSEA. The CDR3 runs 12 residues. CDR3 nucleotide sequence: TGCAGCGCCTGGGGGGATCGGAACGAGCAGTTCTTC. Translating it yields CSAWGDRNEQFF.

This clonotype has a count of ten or more. The chain combines TRBV7-3 with TRBJ2-2; D is possibly TRBD2 (5 bases). CDR1 and CDR2 from the germline V gene are SGHTA and FQGTGA. The CDR3 extends over 15 amino acids. V shed 5 bases and J shed 3 bases, with 13 bases lying between them. The CDR3 DNA reads TGTGCCAGCAGCCCCGGAGGACCTTACACCGGGGAGCTGTTTTTT. Translated, it gives CASSPGGPYTGELFF.